This TCR beta chain is drawn from a study of response to subunit inactivated influenza vaccine. After removal of 7 bases from V and 4 bases from J, the junction contained 10 bases not matched to a gene. The CDR3 runs 15 residues. Germline V CDR1 and CDR2: SNHLY, FYNNEI. One entry per CDR3 protein results from TCRdb running MiXCR on the RT-PCR reads. This table holds about 570,000 distinct CDR3 sequences, about an eighth found once. This TCR came from a man aged 50 to 59 who received an inactivated influenza vaccine. The chain combines TRBV2 with TRBJ2-1, with TRBD1 matching 7 bases. Here the sequenced sample was PBMCs from blood, taken on the day of vaccination. CDR3 sequence (DNA): TGTGCCAGCATGGTTTTAGAGGGGGCTTACAATGAGCAGTTCTTC. Translation gives CASMVLEGAYNEQFF.